Listed below are T cell receptor beta chains from one sample, sequenced in a study of shared clonotypes between healthy human individuals. Some clones are missing from TCRdb's copy, which holds only in-frame ones; the method was immunoSEQ multiplex PCR. The sample shows roughly 2.6 million clones, 85% to 95% of them seen only once. The source material was naive CD4+ T cells sorted from blood. The receptor source for this set is a man aged 18 to 35 in good health. Both conserved end residues are part of each CDR3. D genes are given only for firm matches.

j_call | v_call | d_call | cdr3_nt | cdr3_aa
TRBJ1-5 | TRBV7-8 | TRBD1 | TGTGCCAGCAGTACTGCCAGGGGGCGTCAGCCCCAGCATTTT | CASSTARGRQPQHF
TRBJ2-2 | TRBV5-4 | TRBD2 | TGTGCCAGCAGCTTGGGGGGGCTAGCGGGAGTTTCCGGGGAGCTGTTTTTT | CASSLGGLAGVSGELFF
TRBJ2-2 | TRBV27 | - | TGTGCCAGCAGTTCAACAGGGCATCCCAACACCGGGGAGCTGTTTTTT | CASSSTGHPNTGELFF
TRBJ1-2 | TRBV19 | - | TGTGCCAGTAGTTCCCGACAGACCAACTATGGCTACACCTTC | CASSSRQTNYGYTF
TRBJ2-2 | TRBV29-1 | - | TGCACCTACCGGAGGGACAACACCGGGGAGCTGTTTTTT | CTYRRDNTGELFF
TRBJ1-6 | TRBV19 | TRBD1 | TGTGCCAGTAGTAACCAGGGGGGTGGCTCACCCCTCCACTTT | CASSNQGGGSPLHF
TRBJ2-3 | TRBV7-3 | - | TGTGCCAGCAGCTTAAGGCTTCCGGATACGCAGTATTTT | CASSLRLPDTQYF
TRBJ1-5 | TRBV4-1 | TRBD1 | TGCGCCAGCAGCCAAGCTCCGGGACAGACGAACAATCAGCCCCAGCATTTT | CASSQAPGQTNNQPQHF
TRBJ1-3 | TRBV5-1 | - | TGCGCCAGCAGCTGGGGGAGACAGGACTCTGGAAACACCATATATTTT | CASSWGRQDSGNTIYF
TRBJ1-6 | TRBV5-1 | - | TGCGCCAGCAGCTACACAGAGGATTCACCCCTCCACTTT | CASSYTEDSPLHF